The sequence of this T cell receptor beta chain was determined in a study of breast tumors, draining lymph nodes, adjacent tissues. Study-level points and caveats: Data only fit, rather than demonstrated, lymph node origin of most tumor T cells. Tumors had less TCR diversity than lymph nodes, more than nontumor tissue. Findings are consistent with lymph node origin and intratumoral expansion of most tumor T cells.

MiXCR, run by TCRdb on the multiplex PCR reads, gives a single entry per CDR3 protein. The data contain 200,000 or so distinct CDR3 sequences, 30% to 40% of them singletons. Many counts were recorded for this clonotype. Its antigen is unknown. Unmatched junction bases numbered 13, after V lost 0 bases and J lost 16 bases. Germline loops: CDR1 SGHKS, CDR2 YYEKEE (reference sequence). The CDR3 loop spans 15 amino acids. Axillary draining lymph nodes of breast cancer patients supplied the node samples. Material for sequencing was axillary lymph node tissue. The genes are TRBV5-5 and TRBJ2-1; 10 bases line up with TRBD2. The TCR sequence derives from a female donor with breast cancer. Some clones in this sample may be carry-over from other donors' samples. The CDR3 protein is CASSLDVSSGGLRFF. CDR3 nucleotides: TGTGCCAGCAGCTTGGATGTGTCTAGCGGGGGATTGCGATTCTTC.